Below, one T cell receptor (beta chain) is given with its context. Its matching antigen is unknown. It may be a read error: a sequence one base away is much more abundant. The data derive from a study of glioma-infiltrating T cells. TCR alpha and beta CDR3 regions were amplified from RNA using iRepertoire nested multiplex PCR. TCRdb re-called the multiplex PCR reads through MiXCR, storing one row per CDR3 protein. The sample carries 160,000 or so distinct CDR3 sequences, around 40% recorded once. Trimming took 5 bases from V and 6 from J, leaving 11 bases between them. Germline V gene data show CDR1 as MNHEY and CDR2 as SMNVEV (reference sequence). The CDR3 totals 12 residues. Study-wide points: Non-neoplastic patients had below-expected tissue-blood divergence, while all gliomas exceeded expectation.

This receptor was obtained from a human donor with low-grade glioma or glioblastoma, undergoing nonglioma brain surgery, or in good health (not recorded which). Sequencing was carried out using glioma tissue, nonneoplastic brain tissue, or PBMCs (not recorded which). J is TRBJ2-7 and V is TRBV27; a possible D gene is TRBD1 (5 bases). CDR3 amino acids: CASSTGVCEQYF. The CDR3 region has the DNA TGTGCCAGCAGTACAGGAGTCTGCGAGCAGTACTTC.